This is a list of T cell receptor beta chains from one sample in a study of T cell repertoires in cytomegalovirus infection. TCRdb reprocessed the reads via MiXCR and lists one record per CDR3 protein. The data contain about 400,000 distinct CDR3 sequences, roughly 34% of them singletons. For these TCRs, the target antigens are not known. Here the sequenced sample was cultured PBMCs, taken from culture after CMV antigen stimulation. These receptors originate from a human donor in good health (CMV status not recorded). Some clones in this sample may be carry-over from other donors' samples. Each CDR3 is given with its conserved first and last residue.

j_gene: TRBJ1-1; v_gene: TRBV12-3/TRBV12-4; CDR3aa: CASRPSLGEVGGTEAFF
j_gene: TRBJ2-4; v_gene: TRBV19; CDR3aa: CASSNQGKLAKNIQYF
j_gene: TRBJ1-4; v_gene: TRBV7-2; CDR3aa: CASSPGGGRYEKLFF
j_gene: TRBJ2-3; v_gene: TRBV19; CDR3aa: CASSGLGASTDTQYF
j_gene: TRBJ2-5; v_gene: TRBV7-2; CDR3aa: CASSLKRVGETQYF
j_gene: TRBJ1-2; v_gene: TRBV12-3/TRBV12-4; CDR3aa: CASSLAGGSYGYTF
j_gene: TRBJ2-1; v_gene: TRBV29-1; CDR3aa: CSVGRQGGYNEQFF
j_gene: TRBJ2-2; v_gene: TRBV19; CDR3aa: CASSPPLQGAYTGELFF
j_gene: TRBJ1-1; v_gene: TRBV29-1; CDR3aa: CSASPLMNTEAFF
j_gene: TRBJ2-2; v_gene: TRBV27; CDR3aa: CASSSGFTGELFF
j_gene: TRBJ1-5; v_gene: TRBV7-8; CDR3aa: CASRRDRGIANQPQHF
j_gene: TRBJ1-3; v_gene: TRBV19; CDR3aa: CASSLRGGIGGNTIYF
j_gene: TRBJ1-5; v_gene: TRBV7-2; CDR3aa: CASSLAPGQPQHF
j_gene: TRBJ2-3; v_gene: TRBV28; CDR3aa: CATGLAGRSDTQYF
j_gene: TRBJ2-1; v_gene: TRBV4-1; CDR3aa: CARPLVLAGDNEQFF
j_gene: TRBJ2-1; v_gene: TRBV20-1; CDR3aa: CSARKGGSYNEQFF
j_gene: TRBJ1-5; v_gene: TRBV19; CDR3aa: CASSILGQGENQPQHF
j_gene: TRBJ2-7; v_gene: TRBV4-1; CDR3aa: CASSQGHGSYEQYF
j_gene: TRBJ2-3; v_gene: TRBV15; CDR3aa: CATSRADRGRIDTQYF
j_gene: TRBJ1-1; v_gene: TRBV12-5; CDR3aa: CASGLVSGAAGNTEAFF
j_gene: TRBJ2-6; v_gene: TRBV4-3; CDR3aa: CASSQDSGVVSGANVLTF
j_gene: TRBJ2-1; v_gene: TRBV6-2/TRBV6-3; CDR3aa: CATSRVASFYNEQFF
j_gene: TRBJ1-4; v_gene: TRBV28; CDR3aa: CASRTPGRGPVGKLFF
j_gene: TRBJ1-5; v_gene: TRBV5-6; CDR3aa: CASSLLGRDQPQHF
j_gene: TRBJ1-3; v_gene: TRBV12-3/TRBV12-4; CDR3aa: CASSWAGGGNTIYF
j_gene: TRBJ1-2; v_gene: TRBV7-2; CDR3aa: CASSAYGQLGPYGYTF
j_gene: TRBJ1-1; v_gene: TRBV9; CDR3aa: CASSAGQGRTEAFF
j_gene: TRBJ2-5; v_gene: TRBV20-1; CDR3aa: CSAREGREHETQYF
j_gene: TRBJ2-3; v_gene: TRBV7-8; CDR3aa: CASSLVSGRVDTQYF
j_gene: TRBJ2-1; v_gene: TRBV6-5; CDR3aa: CASSSWTSGGGGYNEQFF
j_gene: TRBJ1-1; v_gene: TRBV7-2; CDR3aa: CASRPTAIEAFF
j_gene: TRBJ2-1; v_gene: TRBV24-1; CDR3aa: CATSDPPEEPKQFF
j_gene: TRBJ2-5; v_gene: TRBV5-4; CDR3aa: CASSPSPGHETQYF
j_gene: TRBJ2-2; v_gene: TRBV7-8; CDR3aa: CASRRPSGPTGELFF
j_gene: TRBJ2-1; v_gene: TRBV4-1; CDR3aa: CASSPSVNTYNEQFF
j_gene: TRBJ1-1; v_gene: TRBV20-1; CDR3aa: CSARDWGGPLGTEAFF